This T cell receptor (beta chain) was sequenced during a study of blood T cells in healthy people across ages (dated by TCRdb to about 2015). With respect to the entire study: In model experiments, roughly one uniquely barcoded TCR beta cDNA molecule per two T cells was captured by template switching. To track age-related changes in TCR beta repertoire diversity, the study relied on deep sequencing normalized with unique cDNA molecular identifiers. Donors were grouped into four age groups: young (average 16 years), middle-aged (approximately 41), aged (over 55) and long-lived (approximately 82). To avoid experimental bias, donors of different ages were randomly spread across the sequencing lanes. For two donors (one aged 18 to 29 and one aged 80 or older), the study analyzed two additional independent replicas of 1 million unique cDNA reads from the same blood draw. Here is what the overall study found, with its caveats: Since profiling was done on bulk unsorted PBMCs, naive and antigen-experienced compartments could not be conclusively compared. Because the CMV infection status of the donors was unknown, age-related changes in expanded clonotypes may potentially have been confounded. Compared with the aged group, the long-lived group had more naive CD4+ T cells, fewer expanded clones and increased TCR diversity, a pattern suggesting age selection. As age increased, observed TCR beta diversity per million T cells dropped in a roughly linear way, and a significant reduction was already evident by age 40. Estimates of total diversity based on one million sequenced T cells were considered lower bounds and underestimates. Observed TCR beta diversity correlated strongly with the percentage of naive T cells measured by flow cytometry.

This clonotype was counted many times. Its antigen remains undetermined. No much larger clone is present one base from it, and per-base qualities are unavailable. Donors were under 40 systemically healthy Caucasian individuals from Russia aged roughly 6 to 90 years. Each donor gave around 9.9 milliliters of peripheral blood, collected into EDTA-treated Vacutainer tubes. Ficoll-Paque density-gradient centrifugation was used to isolate PBMCs, with at least 7 million obtained per sample. Total RNA was extracted from PBMCs with Trizol reagent, with at least 6 micrograms obtained per sample. For every donor, flow cytometry on a PBMC aliquot measured the percentage of naive CD45RAhigh/CD27high T cells. The library relied on 5' RACE. Sequencing was carried out with an Illumina HiSeq 2500. A second about 7 to 12 cycle PCR used a sample-barcoded 5' primer and a J-beta primer mix. Each TCR beta cDNA molecule received a unique molecular identifier from a template-switch 5' adaptor carrying 12 random nucleotides. At least 2.5 million CDR3-containing paired-end reads were obtained from each sample. All of the RNA was converted into first-strand cDNA using the Mint cDNA synthesis kit, with a TRBC-specific oligonucleotide serving as the primer. Following uracil-DNA glycosylase treatment, a first 18-cycle PCR with universal primers M1SS and BC2_uni_R was performed on all cDNA. The authors' analysis ran thus. For normalization, 1 million high-quality reads, each with a distinct molecular identifier, were randomly selected from each sample. Instead of being binned into consensus sequences, reads with shared molecular identifiers were discarded. MiTCR, with a Q25 quality threshold and the strictest error-elimination algorithm, was used for CDR3 identification, clonotype clustering and error correction. A nonparametric unseen species model with Euler transformation was used to estimate a lower bound on total TCR beta diversity. The public reads were reanalyzed by TCRdb: fastp trimming at Q25, MiXCR alignment, in-frame beta chains only. Each entry is one CDR3 protein sequence, shown with its most common DNA and genes. TCRdb's processing, not the study's, gives the V and J calls here. Recorded for this sample are roughly 500,000 distinct CDR3 sequences; 27% of them occurred a single time. The ten top clones hold less than 20% of the sample.

The germline ends are 7 bases apart after V is trimmed by 0 bases and J by 2 bases. Via the germline V gene, CDR1 is SGHTA and CDR2 FQGNSA. From the cysteine through the phenylalanine, the CDR3 covers 14 amino acids. Just the 42-base CDR3 DNA is kept, in frame starting at base 1. Material: blood. The receptor's source is a woman between 65 and 79 years old in good health. In this chain, TRBV7-2 is recombined with TRBJ2-5; a tentative D call is TRBD2 (5 bases match). The CDR3 region has the sequence CASSLAGVQETQYF. The DNA reads as follows: TGTGCCAGCAGCTTAGCCGGGGTGCAAGAGACCCAGTACTTC.